One and the same sample provided the 20 T cell receptor beta chains below, sequenced in a study of T cell changes during pregnancy in multiple sclerosis. Sequenced by immunoSEQ multiplex PCR; TCRdb stores in-frame clones only, minus some. The sample lists over 35,000 clones, about 92% occurring once. Sequences were derived from CD8+ T cells from peripheral blood mononuclear cells, sampled in the first trimester of pregnancy. Receptors originate from a female donor with multiple sclerosis, enrolled in a pregnancy study.

The rearrangement uses TRBV28 and TRBJ2-5, with D maybe TRBD1 (5 bases). This CDR3 is 12 amino acids long. Trimming pared 8 bases from V and 5 bases from J, leaving 12 bases between. Germline CDR1 is MDHEN and CDR2 is SYDVKM. The DNA for the CDR3 is TGTGCCAGCGGTGATCAGGGCGAGACCCAGTACTTC. It translates to CASGDQGETQYF.

The chain has TRBV27 and TRBJ1-6; possibly TRBD1 for D (5 bases). Trimming shortened V by 3 bases and J by 6 bases, and 9 bases separated the two germline ends. The CDR3 covers 14 residues. Germline V CDR1 and CDR2: MNHEY, SMNVEV (reference sequence). In DNA, the CDR3 is TGTGCCAGCAGTTTTGGCCAGGGTAATTCACCCCTCCACTTT. Translation: CASSFGQGNSPLHF.

This chain connects TRBV27 to TRBJ2-3; D unresolved. The germline gives CDR1 MNHEY, CDR2 SMNVEV (reference sequence). Trimming took off 1 base at V and 3 bases at J, with 5 bases between the two ends. The CDR3 loop spans 13 amino acids. CDR3 protein: CASSLFATDTQYF. Here the CDR3 DNA reads TGTGCCAGCAGTTTATTCGCGACAGATACGCAGTATTTT.

V and J are TRBV13 and TRBJ2-7; 8 bases fit TRBD1. Losses at the gene ends were 5 bases for V and 9 bases for J; bases not matched to a gene: 9. The germline gives CDR1 PRHDT, CDR2 FYEKMQ (reference sequence). The CDR3 covers 13 residues. This CDR3 is CASSATGDFAQYF. CDR3 bases: TGTGCCAGCAGCGCGACAGGGGATTTCGCGCAGTACTTC.

This sequence joins TRBV4-1 and TRBJ1-4; no definite D call. Germline V gene data show CDR1 as MGHRA and CDR2 as YSYEKL. The CDR3 consists of 15 residues. The germline V and J ends were trimmed by 0 bases and 10 bases, with 15 bases remaining between them. CDR3 coding DNA: TGCGCCAGCAGCCAAGATGTAGGACCCGGAGGAAAACTGTTTTTT. This translates into CASSQDVGPGGKLFF.

V usage is TRBV5-8 and J usage is TRBJ2-1, with 7 bases that match TRBD1. Per the germline V gene, CDR1 is SGHTS and CDR2 is YDEGEE. The CDR3 is 17 residues long. Trimming removed 0 bases from V and 0 bases from J; junction bases left unmatched: 6. The CDR3 protein is CASSLGTGVSSYNEQFF. As DNA, the CDR3 is TGTGCCAGCAGCTTGGGGACAGGCGTTAGCTCCTACAATGAGCAGTTCTTC.

The CDR3 here is CASSAPLRGSTDTQYF. Here the CDR3 DNA reads TGTGCCAGCAGCGCCCCCCTCCGGGGAAGCACAGATACGCAGTATTTT. The chain is built from TRBV2 and TRBJ2-3, with D tentatively TRBD2 (5 bases). Germline values: CDR1 SNHLY, CDR2 FYNNEI. Trimming pared 6 bases from V and 0 bases from J, leaving 16 bases between. The CDR3 is made up of 16 amino acids.

The chain couples TRBV15 to TRBJ1-1; tentatively, D is TRBD1 (6 bases). V gave up 8 bases and J gave up 1 base, with 8 bases separating them. This CDR3 comprises 12 residues. Germline CDR1 and CDR2: LNHNV and YYDKDF (reference sequence). The CDR3 loop reads CATRGANTEAFF. CDR3 DNA: TGTGCCACCCGGGGGGCGAACACTGAAGCTTTCTTT.

This clone is a singleton in its sample. This chain connects TRBV19 to TRBJ1-3; unclear D gene. Deletions cut 3 bases from V and 3 bases from J, with 9 bases between. This CDR3 is 14 amino acids long. Germline V lookup: CDR1 LNHDA, CDR2 SQIVND (reference sequence). CDR3 loop: CASSMRGSGNTIYF. The CDR3, as DNA: TGTGCCAGTAGTATGCGGGGAAGTGGAAACACCATATATTTT.

The CDR3 sequence is CASSLVGGDNEQFF. The CDR3 DNA reads as TGTGCCAGCAGCTTAGTGGGGGGGGACAATGAGCAGTTCTTC. The J gene is TRBJ2-1, the V gene TRBV7-8, with 7 nucleotides matching TRBD2. From germline, CDR1 is SGHVS and CDR2 FQNEAQ. CDR3 length: 14 amino acids. V was pared by 1 base and J by 5 bases, with 2 bases of the junction left unmatched.

This clone has just a few counts. The chain is built from TRBV25-1 and TRBJ1-6; D gene uncertain. This CDR3 is 15 amino acids long. Trimming took off 2 bases at V and 5 bases at J, with 10 bases between the two ends. Germline CDR1 and CDR2: MGHDK and SYGVNS. CDR3 region: CASSELKADNSPLHF. In nucleotides, the CDR3 is TGTGCCAGCAGTGAACTGAAAGCCGATAATTCACCCCTCCACTTT.

CDR3 amino acids: CAWSVRGSYSNQPQHF. The CDR3 DNA reads as TGTGCCTGGAGTGTACGAGGCAGTTATAGCAATCAGCCCCAGCATTTT. The V gene is TRBV30, the J gene TRBJ1-5; D remains unclear. The germline V and J ends were trimmed by 0 bases and 0 bases, with 12 bases remaining between them. The CDR3 has 16 amino acids. Germline CDR1 and CDR2: GTSNPN and SVGIG (reference sequence).

The chain employs TRBV9 and TRBJ2-2, with a possible D match to TRBD1 (6 bases). Germline V gene sequence: CDR1 SGDLS, CDR2 YYNGEE. The CDR3 loop spans 15 amino acids. Deletions cut 2 bases from V and 5 bases from J, with 13 bases between. CDR3 in DNA: TGTGCCAGCAGCGTTGCCGGGACACAAACCGGGGAGCTGTTTTTT. It yields the protein CASSVAGTQTGELFF.

The chain has TRBV9 and TRBJ2-5; D is possibly TRBD1 (6 bases). The CDR3 runs to 15 residues. The ends were cut back, 1 base at V and 5 bases at J, with 15 bases in the middle. Germline V gene sequence: CDR1 SGDLS, CDR2 YYNGEE. The CDR3 nucleotides are TGTGCCAGCAGCGTATCAGGGGCCGATGGGGAGACCCAGTACTTC. It yields the protein CASSVSGADGETQYF.

The chain joins TRBV6-5 to TRBJ2-1; 7 nucleotides match TRBD2. Unmatched junction bases numbered 9, after V lost 10 bases and J lost 3 bases. Per the germline V gene, CDR1 is MNHEY and CDR2 is SVGAGI. CDR3 length: 14 amino acids. CDR3 sequence: CATGGPGGYNEQFF. CDR3 DNA sequence: TGTGCCACGGGGGGTCCCGGAGGCTACAATGAGCAGTTCTTC.

The chain combines TRBV2 with TRBJ2-2, with 8 bases identical to TRBD2. Trimming removed 2 bases from V and 4 bases from J; junction bases left unmatched: 9. The CDR3 spans 17 residues. Germline lookup yields CDR1 SNHLY and CDR2 FYNNEI. CDR3 nucleotide sequence: TGTGCCAGCAGTGAAACGGGGGGGGCTTCGGGCACCGGGGAGCTGTTTTTT. Its translation is CASSETGGASGTGELFF.

The V call is TRBV2, the J call TRBJ1-2, with 7 bases matching TRBD1. Unmatched junction bases numbered 6, after V lost 6 bases and J lost 5 bases. The CDR3 has 13 amino acids. Germline V gene data show CDR1 as SNHLY and CDR2 as FYNNEI. CDR3 nucleotides: TGTGCCAGCAGCGATGGACAGGCTTATGGCTACACCTTC. Translating gives CASSDGQAYGYTF.

For the CDR3, the DNA is TGTGCCAGCAGCCCGATAGGGACAGCCTATGGCTACACCTTC. It translates to CASSPIGTAYGYTF. The V call is TRBV7-9, the J call TRBJ1-2, with TRBD1 identical over 7 bases. The V gene's germline CDR1 is SEHNR and CDR2 FQNEAQ (reference sequence). This CDR3 is built from 14 residues. J was trimmed by 4 bases and V by 5 bases; bases with no gene match: 7.

The CDR3 DNA follows: TGTGCCAGCAGCACCTTTGCTAGCGGGGGAGAGGAGACCCAGTACTTC. Translating gives CASSTFASGGEETQYF. This rearrangement joins TRBV9 to TRBJ2-5, with 10 bases lining up with TRBD2. V trimming: 4 bases; J trimming: 5 bases; junction bases outside the gene matches: 11. CDR1 and CDR2 (germline): SGDLS, YYNGEE. The CDR3 is 16 residues long.

The V and J genes are TRBV5-8 and TRBJ2-2, with TRBD2 as a possible D gene (5 bases). The CDR3 is 14 residues long. Germline V gene data show CDR1 as SGHTS and CDR2 as YDEGEE. The germline V and J ends were trimmed by 2 bases and 6 bases, with 11 bases remaining between them. The CDR3 bases are TGTGCCAGCAGCTTTCCGGAGGAGGCCGGGGAGCTGTTTTTT. As protein: CASSFPEEAGELFF.